This T cell receptor (beta chain) was recorded in a study of blood T cells in healthy people across ages. Study background: In model experiments, template switching was able to capture about one barcoded beta molecule for every two T cells that were present. Study results and caveats: Diversity of TCR beta per million T cells declined in a roughly linear way with age.

PBMCs numbering at least 6 million were isolated per sample. Total RNA extraction produced at least 5.5 micrograms (per sample) for the study. A second PCR of about 6 to 12 cycles used a sample-barcoded 5' primer and a J-beta primer mix. Via MiXCR, TCRdb re-called the 5' RACE reads, giving one row per CDR3 protein. Of around 1,700,000 distinct CDR3 sequences in the sample, 28% were seen once. A note on this clonotype: Its antigen remains unknown.

The CDR3 sequence is 18 residues long. Trimming took 6 bases from V and 0 from J, leaving 21 bases between them. Germline V CDR1 and CDR2: SNHLY, FYNNEI. V is TRBV2 and J is TRBJ1-5; D might be TRBD1 (5 bases). The origin of this receptor is a woman in her 30s in good health. Sample: blood. The CDR3 DNA is TGTGCCAGCAGCCGGAGACAGATCGCCGCTTATAGCAATCAGCCCCAGCATTTT. This sequence encodes CASSRRQIAAYSNQPQHF.